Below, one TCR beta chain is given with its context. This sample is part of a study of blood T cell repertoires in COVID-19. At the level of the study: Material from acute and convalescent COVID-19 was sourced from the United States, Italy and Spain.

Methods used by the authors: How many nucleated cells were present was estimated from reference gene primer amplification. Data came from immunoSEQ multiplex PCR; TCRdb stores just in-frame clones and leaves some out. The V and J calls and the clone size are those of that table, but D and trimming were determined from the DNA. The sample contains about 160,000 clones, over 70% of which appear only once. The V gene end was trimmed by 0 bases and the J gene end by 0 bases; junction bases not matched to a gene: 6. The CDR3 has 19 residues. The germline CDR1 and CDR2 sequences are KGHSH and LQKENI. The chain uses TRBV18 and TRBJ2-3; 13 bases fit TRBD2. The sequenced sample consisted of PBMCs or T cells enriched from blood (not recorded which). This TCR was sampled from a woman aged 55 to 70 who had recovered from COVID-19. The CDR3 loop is CASSPPGLAGASSTDTQYF. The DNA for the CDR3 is TGTGCCAGCTCACCACCAGGACTAGCGGGGGCCTCTAGCACAGATACGCAGTATTTT.